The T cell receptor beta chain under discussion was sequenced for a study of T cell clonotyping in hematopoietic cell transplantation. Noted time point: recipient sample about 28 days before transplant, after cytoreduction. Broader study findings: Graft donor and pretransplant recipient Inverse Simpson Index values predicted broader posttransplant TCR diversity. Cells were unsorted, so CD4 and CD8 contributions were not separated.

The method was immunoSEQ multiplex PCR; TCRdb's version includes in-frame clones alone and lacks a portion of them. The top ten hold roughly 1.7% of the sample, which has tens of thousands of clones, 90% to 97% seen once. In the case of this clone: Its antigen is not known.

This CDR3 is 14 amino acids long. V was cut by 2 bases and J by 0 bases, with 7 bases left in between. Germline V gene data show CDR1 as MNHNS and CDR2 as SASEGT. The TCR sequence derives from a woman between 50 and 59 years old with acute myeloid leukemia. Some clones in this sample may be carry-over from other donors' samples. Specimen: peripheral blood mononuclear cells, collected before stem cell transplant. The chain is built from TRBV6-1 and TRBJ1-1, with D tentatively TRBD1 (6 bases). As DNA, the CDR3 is TGTGCCAGCAGTGAACAGGGGTTGAACACTGAAGCTTTCTTT. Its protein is CASSEQGLNTEAFF.